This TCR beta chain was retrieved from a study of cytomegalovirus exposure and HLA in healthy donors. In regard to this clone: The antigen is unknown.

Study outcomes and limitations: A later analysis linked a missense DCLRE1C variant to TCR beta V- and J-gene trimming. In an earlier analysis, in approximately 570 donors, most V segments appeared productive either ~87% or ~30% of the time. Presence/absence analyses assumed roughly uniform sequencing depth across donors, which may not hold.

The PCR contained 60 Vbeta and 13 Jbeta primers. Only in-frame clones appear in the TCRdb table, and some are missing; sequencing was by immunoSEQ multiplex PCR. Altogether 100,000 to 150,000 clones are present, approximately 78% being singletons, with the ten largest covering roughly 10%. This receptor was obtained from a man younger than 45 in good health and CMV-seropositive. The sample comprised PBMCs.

CDR3 region: CASSLTGGELDTQYF. CDR3 coding DNA: TGTGCCAGCAGCTTAACAGGGGGCGAATTAGATACGCAGTATTTT. The gene calls are TRBV7-3 and TRBJ2-3; 7 nucleotides agree with TRBD1. Germline values: CDR1 SGHTA, CDR2 FQGTGA. The J segment lost 5 bases and the V segment lost 0 bases, leaving 5 bases of the junction unmatched. The length of the CDR3 is 15 residues.